The entry below gives a single T cell receptor (beta chain) sequence along with its context. The germline CDR1 and CDR2 sequences are SGHNT and YYREEE (reference sequence). The CDR3 extends over 15 amino acids. V lost 4 bases, J lost 3 bases, and 8 bases stayed unmatched. This entry is derived from a study of blood T cell repertoires in COVID-19. Study context: The study drew acute and convalescent COVID-19 samples from the United States, Italy and Spain. T cells, B-cell-depleted T cells, or PBMCs provided the cDNA or gDNA that served as material.

Clones were read by immunoSEQ multiplex PCR, and TCRdb kept only the in-frame ones, dropping some. The table includes 250,000 to 300,000 clones, roughly 80% detected once. The TCR originated in a man in his sixties who had recovered from COVID-19. The V call is TRBV5-4, the J call TRBJ2-3; 7 nucleotides line up with TRBD2. Sequencing was carried out using peripheral blood. CDR3 in DNA: TGTGCCAGCAGCCCTAGCGGAAGGGTAACAGATACGCAGTATTTT. It specifies CASSPSGRVTDTQYF.